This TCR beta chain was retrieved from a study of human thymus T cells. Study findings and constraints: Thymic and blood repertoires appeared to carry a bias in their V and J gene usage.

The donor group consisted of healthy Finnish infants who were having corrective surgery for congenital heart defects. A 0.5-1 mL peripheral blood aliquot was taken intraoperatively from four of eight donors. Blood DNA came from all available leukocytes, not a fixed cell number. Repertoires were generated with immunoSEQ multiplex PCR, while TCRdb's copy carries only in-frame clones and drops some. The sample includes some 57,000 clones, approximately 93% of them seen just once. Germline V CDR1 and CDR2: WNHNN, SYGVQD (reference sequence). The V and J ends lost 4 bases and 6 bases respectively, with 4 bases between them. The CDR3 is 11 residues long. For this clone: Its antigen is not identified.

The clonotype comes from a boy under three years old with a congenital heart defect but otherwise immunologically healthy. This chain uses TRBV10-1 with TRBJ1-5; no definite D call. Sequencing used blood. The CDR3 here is CASSGGQPQHF. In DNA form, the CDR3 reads TGCGCCAGCAGTGGGGGTCAGCCCCAGCATTTT.